Listed here are 6 T cell receptor beta chains from one sample, sequenced in a study of T cell changes during pregnancy in multiple sclerosis. Clones were read by immunoSEQ multiplex PCR, and TCRdb kept only the in-frame ones, dropping some. The sample lists some 64,000 clones, 75% to 95% occurring once. The sample in question was peripheral blood, obtained in the first trimester of pregnancy. The receptors originated from a female donor with multiple sclerosis, enrolled in a pregnancy study.

The rearrangement joins TRBV2 to TRBJ1-3, with 8 bases fitting TRBD1. Germline lookup yields CDR1 SNHLY and CDR2 FYNNEI. J lost 7 bases, V lost 6 bases, and 8 bases had no gene match. The CDR3 consists of 14 residues. The chain's CDR3 is CASSADRAVNTIYF. CDR3 DNA sequence: TGTGCCAGCAGCGCGGACAGGGCGGTGAACACCATATATTTT.

The chain has TRBV10-1 and TRBJ2-1; D perhaps matches TRBD2 (5 bases). V lost 4 bases to trimming and J lost 4 bases, with 8 bases between them. Germline-derived CDR1 and CDR2 are WNHNN and SYGVQD (reference sequence). The CDR3 runs 13 residues. CDR3: CASSGTGYNEQFF. The CDR3 DNA sequence: TGCGCCAGCAGTGGAACGGGATACAATGAGCAGTTCTTC.

This chain connects TRBV27 to TRBJ2-3; D remains ambiguous. The CDR3 is 14 residues long. CDR1 and CDR2 from the germline V gene are MNHEY and SMNVEV (reference sequence). Between the trimmed V and J ends, which lost 7 bases and 1 base, there was a span of 12 bases. CDR3 sequence (DNA): TGTGCCAGCACGGTTTCCTTTGGCACAGATACGCAGTATTTT. It encodes CASTVSFGTDTQYF.

The chain carries TRBV30 and TRBJ2-2; 8 nucleotides align to TRBD2. The germline V gene has CDR1 GTSNPN and CDR2 SVGIG (reference sequence). J gave up 5 bases and V 1 base, and 9 bases lay outside the gene matches. The CDR3 runs to 16 residues. CDR3 sequence: CAWSGRSGGRTGELFF. For the CDR3, the DNA is TGTGCCTGGAGTGGGCGAAGCGGGGGACGGACCGGGGAGCTGTTTTTT. Variable domain in full (rest from reference TRBV30 and TRBJ2-2): SQTIHQWPATLVQPVGSPLSLECTVEGTSNPNLYWYRQAAGRGLQLLFYSVGIGQISSEVPQNLSASRPQDRQFILSSKKLLLSDSGFYLCAWSGRSGGRTGELFFGEGSRLTVL.

The CDR3 coding sequence is TGTGCCAGCTCACTGGACAGGGGCTACGGCTACACCTTC. Translated, it gives CASSLDRGYGYTF. V gene TRBV18 combines with J gene TRBJ1-2; 9 bases align to TRBD1. This CDR3 is 13 amino acids long. Germline CDR1 KGHSH, CDR2 LQKENI. Unmatched junction bases numbered 5, after V lost 4 bases and J lost 8 bases.

The chain has TRBV6-4 and TRBJ2-1; D is undetermined. The CDR3 consists of 16 residues. In germline, CDR1 is MRHNA, CDR2 SNTAGT. V was cut by 0 bases and J by 0 bases, with 9 bases left in between. The CDR3 here is CASSDSPTSSYNEQFF. In DNA, the CDR3 is TGTGCCAGCAGTGACTCTCCCACGAGCTCCTACAATGAGCAGTTCTTC.